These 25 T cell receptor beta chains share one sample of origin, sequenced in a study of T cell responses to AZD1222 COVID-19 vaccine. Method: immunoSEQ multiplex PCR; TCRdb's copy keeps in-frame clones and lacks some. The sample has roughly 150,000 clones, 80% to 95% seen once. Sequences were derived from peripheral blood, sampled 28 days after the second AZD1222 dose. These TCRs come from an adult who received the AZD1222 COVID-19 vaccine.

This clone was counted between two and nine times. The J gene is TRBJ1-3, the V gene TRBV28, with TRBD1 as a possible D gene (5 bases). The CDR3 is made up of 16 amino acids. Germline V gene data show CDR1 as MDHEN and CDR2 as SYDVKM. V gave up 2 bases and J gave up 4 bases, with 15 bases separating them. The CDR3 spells CASSLRIGWGGNTIYF. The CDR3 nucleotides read TGTGCCAGCAGTTTACGTATTGGTTGGGGGGGAAACACCATATATTTT. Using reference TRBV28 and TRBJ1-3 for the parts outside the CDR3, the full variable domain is DVKVTQSSRYLVKRTGEKVFLECVQDMDHENMFWYRQDPGLGLRLIYFSYDVKMKEKGDIPEGYSVSREKKERFSLILESASTNQTSMYLCASSLRIGWGGNTIYFGEGSWLTVV.

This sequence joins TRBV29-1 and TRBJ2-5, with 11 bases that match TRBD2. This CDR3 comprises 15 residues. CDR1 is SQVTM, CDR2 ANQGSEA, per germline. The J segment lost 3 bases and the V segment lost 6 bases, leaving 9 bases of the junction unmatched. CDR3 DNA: TGCAGCGTGGTCCCGGGACTAGCGGTAAAAGAGACCCAGTACTTC. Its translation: CSVVPGLAVKETQYF.

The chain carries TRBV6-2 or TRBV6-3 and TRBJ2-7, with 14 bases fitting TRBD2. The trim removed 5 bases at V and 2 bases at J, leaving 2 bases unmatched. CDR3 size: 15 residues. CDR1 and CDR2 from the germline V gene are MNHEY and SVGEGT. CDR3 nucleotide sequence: TGTGCCAGCAGTAGGACTAGCGGGGGGACCTACGAGCAGTACTTC. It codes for CASSRTSGGTYEQYF.

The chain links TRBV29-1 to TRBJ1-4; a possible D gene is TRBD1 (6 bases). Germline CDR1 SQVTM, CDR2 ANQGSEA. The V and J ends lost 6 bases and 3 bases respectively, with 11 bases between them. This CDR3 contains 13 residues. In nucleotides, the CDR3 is TGCAGCGTACAGGGAAGGGCTAATGAAAAACTGTTTTTT. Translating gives CSVQGRANEKLFF.

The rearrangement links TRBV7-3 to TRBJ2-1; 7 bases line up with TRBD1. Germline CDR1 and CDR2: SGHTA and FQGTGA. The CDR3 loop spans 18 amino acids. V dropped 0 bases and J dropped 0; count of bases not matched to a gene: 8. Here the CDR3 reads CASSLTPPTGSSYNEQFF. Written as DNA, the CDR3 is TGTGCCAGCAGCTTAACTCCACCGACAGGGAGCTCCTACAATGAGCAGTTCTTC.

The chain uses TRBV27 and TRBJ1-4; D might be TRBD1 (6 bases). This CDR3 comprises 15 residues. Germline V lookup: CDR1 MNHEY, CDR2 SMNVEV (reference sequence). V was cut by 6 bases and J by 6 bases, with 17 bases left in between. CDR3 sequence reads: CASRLSGQGYEKLFF. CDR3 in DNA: TGTGCCAGCAGGTTGTCGGGGCAGGGGTATGAAAAACTGTTTTTT.

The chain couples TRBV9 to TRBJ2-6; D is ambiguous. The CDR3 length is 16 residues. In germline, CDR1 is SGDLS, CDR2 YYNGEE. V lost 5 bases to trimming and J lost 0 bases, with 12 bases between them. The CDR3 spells CASSYEPGSGANVLTF. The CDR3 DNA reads TGTGCCAGCAGTTACGAACCAGGCTCTGGGGCCAACGTCCTGACTTTC. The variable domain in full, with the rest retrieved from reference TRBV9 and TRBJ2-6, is DSGVTQTPKHLITATGQRVTLRCSPRSGDLSVYWYQQSLDQGLQFLIQYYNGEERAKGNILERFSAQQFPDLHSELNLSSLELGDSALYFCASSYEPGSGANVLTFGAGSRLTVL.

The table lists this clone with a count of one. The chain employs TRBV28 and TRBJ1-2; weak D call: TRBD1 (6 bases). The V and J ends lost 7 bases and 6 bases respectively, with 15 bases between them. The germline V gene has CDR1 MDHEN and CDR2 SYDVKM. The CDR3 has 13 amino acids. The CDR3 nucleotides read TGTGCCAGCATCGGGGGGCGCCGGGATGGCTACACCTTC. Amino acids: CASIGGRRDGYTF.

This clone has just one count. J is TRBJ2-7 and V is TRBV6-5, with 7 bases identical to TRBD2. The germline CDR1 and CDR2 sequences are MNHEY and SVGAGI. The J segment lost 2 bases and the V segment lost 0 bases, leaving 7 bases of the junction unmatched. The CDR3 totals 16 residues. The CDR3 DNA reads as TGTGCCAGCAGTTACTCCAACCTCGGGACTACCTACGAGCAGTACTTC. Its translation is CASSYSNLGTTYEQYF.

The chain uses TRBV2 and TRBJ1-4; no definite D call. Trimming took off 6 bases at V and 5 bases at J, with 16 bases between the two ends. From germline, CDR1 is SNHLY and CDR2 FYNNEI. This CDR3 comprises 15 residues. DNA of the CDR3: TGTGCCAGCAGCATCCGGGCCGCAGGCAATGAAAAACTGTTTTTT. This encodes CASSIRAAGNEKLFF.

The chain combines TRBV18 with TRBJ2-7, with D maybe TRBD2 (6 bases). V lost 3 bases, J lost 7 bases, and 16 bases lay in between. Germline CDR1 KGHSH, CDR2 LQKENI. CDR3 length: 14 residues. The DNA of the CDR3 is TGTGCCAGCTCACCCGGGACCCAGGCGGGGGAGCAGTACTTC. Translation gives CASSPGTQAGEQYF.

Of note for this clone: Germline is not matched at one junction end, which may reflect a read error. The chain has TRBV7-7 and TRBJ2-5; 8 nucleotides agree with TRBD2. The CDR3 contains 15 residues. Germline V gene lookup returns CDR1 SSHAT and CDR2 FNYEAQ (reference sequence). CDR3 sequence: CASSSDRGGLETQYF. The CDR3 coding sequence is TGTGCTAGCAGCTCGGACCGGGGGGGCCTGGAGACCCAGTACTTC.

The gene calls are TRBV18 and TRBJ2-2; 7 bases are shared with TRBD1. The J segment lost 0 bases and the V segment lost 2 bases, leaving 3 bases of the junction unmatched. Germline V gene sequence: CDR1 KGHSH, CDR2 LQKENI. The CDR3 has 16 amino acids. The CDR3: CASSPTGVANTGELFF. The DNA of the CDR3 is TGTGCCAGCTCACCAACAGGGGTGGCGAACACCGGGGAGCTGTTTTTT. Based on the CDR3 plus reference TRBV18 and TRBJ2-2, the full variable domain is NAGVMQNPRHLVRRRGQEARLRCSPMKGHSHVYWYRQLPEEGLKFMVYLQKENIIDESGMPKERFSAEFPKEGPSILRIQQVVRGDSAAYFCASSPTGVANTGELFFGEGSRLTVL.

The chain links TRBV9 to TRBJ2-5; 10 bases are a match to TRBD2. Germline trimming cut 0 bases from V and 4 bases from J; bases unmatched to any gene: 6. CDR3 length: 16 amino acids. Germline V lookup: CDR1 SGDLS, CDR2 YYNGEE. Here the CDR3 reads CASSVGASGRGETQYF. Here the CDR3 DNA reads TGTGCCAGCAGCGTAGGAGCTAGCGGGAGAGGAGAGACCCAGTACTTC.

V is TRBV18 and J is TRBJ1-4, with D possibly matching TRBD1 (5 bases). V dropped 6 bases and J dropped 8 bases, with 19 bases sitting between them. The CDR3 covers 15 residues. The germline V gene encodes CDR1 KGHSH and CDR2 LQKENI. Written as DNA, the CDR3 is TGTGCCAGCTCCCGGTTGAGAGGGGAAGAGGAAAAACTGTTTTTT. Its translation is CASSRLRGEEEKLFF.

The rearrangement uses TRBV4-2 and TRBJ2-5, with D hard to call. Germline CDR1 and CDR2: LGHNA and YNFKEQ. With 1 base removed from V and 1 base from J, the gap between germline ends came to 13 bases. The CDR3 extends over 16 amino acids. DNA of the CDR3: TGTGCCAGCAGCCAAGCTTTGGAGCCATCCCAAGAGACCCAGTACTTC. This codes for CASSQALEPSQETQYF.

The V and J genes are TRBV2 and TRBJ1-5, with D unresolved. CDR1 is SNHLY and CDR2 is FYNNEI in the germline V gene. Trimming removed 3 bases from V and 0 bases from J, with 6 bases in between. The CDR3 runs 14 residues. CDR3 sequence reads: CASSDNYSNQPQHF. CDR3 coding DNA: TGTGCCAGCAGTGACAACTATAGCAATCAGCCCCAGCATTTT.

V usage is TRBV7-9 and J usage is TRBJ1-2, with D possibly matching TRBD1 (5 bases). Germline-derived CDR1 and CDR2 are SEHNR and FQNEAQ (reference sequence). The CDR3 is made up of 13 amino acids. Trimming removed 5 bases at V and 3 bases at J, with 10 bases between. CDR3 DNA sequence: TGTGCCAGCAGCCCTGGAGGGGACTATGGCTACACCTTC. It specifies CASSPGGDYGYTF.

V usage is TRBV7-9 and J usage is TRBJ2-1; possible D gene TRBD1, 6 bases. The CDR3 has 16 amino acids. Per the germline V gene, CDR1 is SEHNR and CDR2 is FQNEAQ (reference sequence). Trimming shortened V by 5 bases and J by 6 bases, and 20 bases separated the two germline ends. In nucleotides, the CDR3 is TGTGCCAGCAGCCCAGTGGGCCAGGGGCCTATCAATGAGCAGTTCTTC. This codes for CASSPVGQGPINEQFF.

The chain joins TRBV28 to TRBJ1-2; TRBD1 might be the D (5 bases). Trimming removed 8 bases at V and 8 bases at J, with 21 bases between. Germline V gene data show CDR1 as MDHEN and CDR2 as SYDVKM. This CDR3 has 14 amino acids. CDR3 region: CASQFIGGDGGYTF. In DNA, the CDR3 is TGTGCCAGCCAGTTTATAGGAGGGGACGGAGGCTACACCTTC.

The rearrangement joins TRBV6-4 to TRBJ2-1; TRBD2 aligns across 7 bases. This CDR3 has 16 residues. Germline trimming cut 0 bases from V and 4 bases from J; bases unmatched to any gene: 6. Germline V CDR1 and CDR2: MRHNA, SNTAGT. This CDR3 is CASSDSEAGDYNEQFF. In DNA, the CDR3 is TGTGCCAGCAGTGACTCGGAGGCGGGAGATTACAATGAGCAGTTCTTC.

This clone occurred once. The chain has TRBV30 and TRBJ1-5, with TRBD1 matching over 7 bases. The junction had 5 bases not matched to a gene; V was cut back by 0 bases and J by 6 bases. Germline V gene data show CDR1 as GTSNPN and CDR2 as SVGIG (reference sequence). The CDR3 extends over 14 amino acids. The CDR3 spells CAWSVTGDGQPQHF. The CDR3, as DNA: TGTGCCTGGAGTGTCACAGGGGATGGTCAGCCCCAGCATTTT.

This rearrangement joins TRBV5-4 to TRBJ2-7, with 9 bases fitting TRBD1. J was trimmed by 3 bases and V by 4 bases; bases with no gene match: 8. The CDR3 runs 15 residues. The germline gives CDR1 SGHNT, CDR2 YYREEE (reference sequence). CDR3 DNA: TGTGCCAGCAGCCCTAGGACAGGGGCCGTCTACGAGCAGTACTTC. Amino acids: CASSPRTGAVYEQYF.

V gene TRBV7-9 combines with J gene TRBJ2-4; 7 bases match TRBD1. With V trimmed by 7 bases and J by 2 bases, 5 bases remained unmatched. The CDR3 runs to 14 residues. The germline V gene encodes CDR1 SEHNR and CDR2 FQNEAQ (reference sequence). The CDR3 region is CASTLTGTKNIQYF. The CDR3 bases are TGTGCCAGCACCCTGACAGGGACCAAAAACATTCAGTACTTC.

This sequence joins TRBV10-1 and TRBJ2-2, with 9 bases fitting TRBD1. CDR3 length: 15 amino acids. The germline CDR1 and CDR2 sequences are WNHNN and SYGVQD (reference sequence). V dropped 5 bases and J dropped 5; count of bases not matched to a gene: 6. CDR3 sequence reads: CASSTTGGPTGELFF. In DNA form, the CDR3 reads TGCGCCAGCAGTACCACAGGGGGCCCAACCGGGGAGCTGTTTTTT.